This TCR beta chain was sequenced in a study of T cell responses to AZD1222 COVID-19 vaccine. Overall study results and limits: After the peak T cell response, and only then, were repertoires sampled. The donor group comprised mostly white British people and more females; the analysis possibly underestimated clonal diversity. Baseline seropositives among AZD1222 recipients totaled only 5 to 7. Two AZD1222 administrations were followed by greater Spike-specific TCR breadth and depth.

This clone is a singleton in its sample. As yet, its antigen is unknown. Repertoires were generated with immunoSEQ multiplex PCR, while TCRdb's copy carries only in-frame clones and drops some. The profile shows tens of thousands of clones, roughly 90% of them singletons. The receptor was isolated from an adult who received the AZD1222 COVID-19 vaccine. The sample here was peripheral blood, taken 28 days after the second AZD1222 dose.

The CDR3 protein is CASSYSGGADNEQFF. The CDR3 region has the DNA TGTGCCAGCAGTTACTCCGGGGGGGCCGATAATGAGCAGTTCTTC. The chain is built from TRBV6-6 and TRBJ2-1, with 8 nucleotides matching TRBD2. Germline V lookup: CDR1 MNHNY, CDR2 SVGAGI (reference sequence). The CDR3 totals 15 residues. V was pared by 0 bases and J by 7 bases, with 5 bases of the junction left unmatched.